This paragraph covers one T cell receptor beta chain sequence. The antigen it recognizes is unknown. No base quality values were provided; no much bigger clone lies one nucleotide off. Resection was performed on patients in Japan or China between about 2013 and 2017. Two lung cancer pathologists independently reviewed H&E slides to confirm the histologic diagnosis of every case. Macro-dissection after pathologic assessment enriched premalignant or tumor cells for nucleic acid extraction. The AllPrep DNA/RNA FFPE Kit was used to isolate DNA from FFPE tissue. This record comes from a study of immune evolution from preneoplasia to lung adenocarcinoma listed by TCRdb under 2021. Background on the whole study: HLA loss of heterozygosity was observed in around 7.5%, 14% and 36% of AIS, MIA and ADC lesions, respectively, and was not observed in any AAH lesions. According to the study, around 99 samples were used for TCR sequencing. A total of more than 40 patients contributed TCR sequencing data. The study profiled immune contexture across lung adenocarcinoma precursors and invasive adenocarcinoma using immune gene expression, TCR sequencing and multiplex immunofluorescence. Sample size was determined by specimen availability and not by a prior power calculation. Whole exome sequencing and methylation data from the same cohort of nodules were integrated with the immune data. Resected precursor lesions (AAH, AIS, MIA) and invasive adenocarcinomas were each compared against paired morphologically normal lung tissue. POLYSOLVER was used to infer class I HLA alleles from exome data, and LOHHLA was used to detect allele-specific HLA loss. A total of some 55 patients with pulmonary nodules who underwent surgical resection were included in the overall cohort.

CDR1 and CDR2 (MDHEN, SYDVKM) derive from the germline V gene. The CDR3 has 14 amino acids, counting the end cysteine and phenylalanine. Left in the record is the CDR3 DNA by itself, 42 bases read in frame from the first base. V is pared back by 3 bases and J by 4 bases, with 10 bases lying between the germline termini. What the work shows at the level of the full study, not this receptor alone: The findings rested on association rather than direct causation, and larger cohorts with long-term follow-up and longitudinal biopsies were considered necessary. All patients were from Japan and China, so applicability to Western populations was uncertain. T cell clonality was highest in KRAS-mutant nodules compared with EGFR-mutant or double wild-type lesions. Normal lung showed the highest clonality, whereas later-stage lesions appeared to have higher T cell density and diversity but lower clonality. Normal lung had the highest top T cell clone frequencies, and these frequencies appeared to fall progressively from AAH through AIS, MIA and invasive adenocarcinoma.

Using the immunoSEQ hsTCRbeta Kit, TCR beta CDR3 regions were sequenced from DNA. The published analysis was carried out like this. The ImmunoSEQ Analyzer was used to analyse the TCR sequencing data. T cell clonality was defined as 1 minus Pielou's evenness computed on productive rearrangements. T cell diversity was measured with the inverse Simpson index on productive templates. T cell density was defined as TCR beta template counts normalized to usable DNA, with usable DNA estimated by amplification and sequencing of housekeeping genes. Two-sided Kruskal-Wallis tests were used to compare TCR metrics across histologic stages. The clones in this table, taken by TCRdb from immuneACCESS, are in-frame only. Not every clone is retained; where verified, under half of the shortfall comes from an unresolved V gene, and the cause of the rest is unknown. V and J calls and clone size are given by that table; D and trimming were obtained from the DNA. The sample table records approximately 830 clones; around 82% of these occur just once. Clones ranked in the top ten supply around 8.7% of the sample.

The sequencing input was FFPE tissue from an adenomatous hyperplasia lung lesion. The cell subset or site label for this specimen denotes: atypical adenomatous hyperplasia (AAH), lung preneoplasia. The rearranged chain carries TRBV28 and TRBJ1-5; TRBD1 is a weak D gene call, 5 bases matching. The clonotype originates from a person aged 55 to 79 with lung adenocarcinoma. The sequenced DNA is TGTGCCAGCAGTTTTCAGGGTTGGAATCAGCCCCAGCATTTT. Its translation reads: CASSFQGWNQPQHF.